This paragraph reports one T cell receptor (beta chain). This sample was taken from a study of control samples from healthy donors and cancer patients. Repertoires were generated with immunoSEQ multiplex PCR, while TCRdb's copy carries only in-frame clones and drops some. The data hold about 75,000 clones, with around four fifths observed a single time. Sequencing used blood. The TCR sequence derives from a man between 50 and 59 years old in good health.

The CDR3 region is CASSPAGHYGYTF. The CDR3 DNA reads as TGTGCCAGCAGTCCCGCGGGTCACTATGGCTACACCTTC. The rearrangement uses TRBV27 and TRBJ1-2; D not certain. The CDR3 has 13 residues. V was shortened by 5 bases and J by 3 bases, with 10 bases between the two germline ends. Per the germline V gene, CDR1 is MNHEY and CDR2 is SMNVEV (reference sequence).